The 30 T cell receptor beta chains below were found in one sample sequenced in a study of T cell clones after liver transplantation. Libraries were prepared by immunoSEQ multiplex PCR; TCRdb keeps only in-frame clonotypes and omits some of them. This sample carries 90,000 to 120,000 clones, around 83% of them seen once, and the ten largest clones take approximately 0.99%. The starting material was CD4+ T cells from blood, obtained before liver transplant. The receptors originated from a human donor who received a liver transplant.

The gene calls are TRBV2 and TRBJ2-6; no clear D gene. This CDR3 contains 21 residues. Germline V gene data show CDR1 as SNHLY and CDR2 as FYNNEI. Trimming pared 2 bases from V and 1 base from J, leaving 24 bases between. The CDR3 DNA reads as TGTGCCAGCAGTGAATTCCCGACCGATTTGAGCAGTACTTCTGGGGCCAACGTCCTGACTTTC. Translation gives CASSEFPTDLSSTSGANVLTF.

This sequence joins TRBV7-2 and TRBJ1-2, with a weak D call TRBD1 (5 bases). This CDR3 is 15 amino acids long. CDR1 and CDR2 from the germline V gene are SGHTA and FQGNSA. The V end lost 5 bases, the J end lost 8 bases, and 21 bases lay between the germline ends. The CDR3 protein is CASSTQTGTTGGYTF. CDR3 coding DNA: TGTGCCAGCAGCACACAAACAGGAACTACAGGAGGCTACACCTTC.

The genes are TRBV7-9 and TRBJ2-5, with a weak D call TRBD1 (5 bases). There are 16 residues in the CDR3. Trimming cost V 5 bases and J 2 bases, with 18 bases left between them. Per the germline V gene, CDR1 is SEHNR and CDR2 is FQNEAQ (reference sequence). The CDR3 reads CASSTRAGQGQETQYF. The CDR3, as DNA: TGTGCCAGCAGCACCCGCGCTGGGCAGGGTCAAGAGACCCAGTACTTC.

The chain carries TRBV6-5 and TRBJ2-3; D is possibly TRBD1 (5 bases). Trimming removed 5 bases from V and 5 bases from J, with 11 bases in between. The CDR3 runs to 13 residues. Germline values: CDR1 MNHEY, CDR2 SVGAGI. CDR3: CASSRTSQDTQYF. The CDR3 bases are TGTGCCAGCAGTCGGACAAGTCAAGATACGCAGTATTTT.

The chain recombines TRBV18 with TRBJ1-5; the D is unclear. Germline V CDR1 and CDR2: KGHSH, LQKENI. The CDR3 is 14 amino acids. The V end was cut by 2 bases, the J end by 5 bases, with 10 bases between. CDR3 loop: CASSPVSADQPQHF. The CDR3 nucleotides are TGTGCCAGCTCACCAGTCAGTGCCGATCAGCCCCAGCATTTT. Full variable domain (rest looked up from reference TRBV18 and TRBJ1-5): NAGVMQNPRHLVRRRGQEARLRCSPMKGHSHVYWYRQLPEEGLKFMVYLQKENIIDESGMPKERFSAEFPKEGPSILRIQQVVRGDSAAYFCASSPVSADQPQHFGDGTRLSIL.

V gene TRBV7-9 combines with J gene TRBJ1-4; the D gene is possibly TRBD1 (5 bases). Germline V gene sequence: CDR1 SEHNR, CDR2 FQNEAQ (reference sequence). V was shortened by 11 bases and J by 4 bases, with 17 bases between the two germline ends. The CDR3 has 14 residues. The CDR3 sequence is CASNRGGGNEKLFF. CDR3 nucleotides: TGTGCCTCTAATCGGGGCGGGGGTAATGAAAAACTGTTTTTT. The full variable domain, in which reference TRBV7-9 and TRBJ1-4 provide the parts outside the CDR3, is DTGVSQNPRHKITKRGQNVTFRCDPISEHNRLYWYRQTLGQGPEFLTYFQNEAQLEKSRLLSDRFSAERPKGSFSTLEIQRTEQGDSAMYLCASNRGGGNEKLFFGSGTQLSVL.

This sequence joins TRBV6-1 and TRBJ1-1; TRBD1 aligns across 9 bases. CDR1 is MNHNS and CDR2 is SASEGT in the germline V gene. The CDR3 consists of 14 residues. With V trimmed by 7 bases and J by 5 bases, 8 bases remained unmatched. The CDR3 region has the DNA TGTGCCAGCAAACTGACAGGGGGGCGTACTGAAGCTTTCTTT. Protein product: CASKLTGGRTEAFF.

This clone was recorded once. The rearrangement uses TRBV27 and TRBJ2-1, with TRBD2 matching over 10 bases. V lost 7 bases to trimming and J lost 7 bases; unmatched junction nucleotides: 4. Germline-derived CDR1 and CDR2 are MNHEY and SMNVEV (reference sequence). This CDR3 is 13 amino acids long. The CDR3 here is CASKAGGWNEQFF. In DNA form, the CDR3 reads TGTGCCAGCAAAGCGGGAGGGTGGAATGAGCAGTTCTTC.

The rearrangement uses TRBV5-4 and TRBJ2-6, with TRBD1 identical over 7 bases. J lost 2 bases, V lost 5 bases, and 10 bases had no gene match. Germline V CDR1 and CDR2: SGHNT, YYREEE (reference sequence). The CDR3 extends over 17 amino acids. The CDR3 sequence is CASREGGAGTGANVLTF. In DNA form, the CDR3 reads TGTGCCAGCAGAGAAGGGGGCGCCGGCACTGGGGCCAACGTCCTGACTTTC.

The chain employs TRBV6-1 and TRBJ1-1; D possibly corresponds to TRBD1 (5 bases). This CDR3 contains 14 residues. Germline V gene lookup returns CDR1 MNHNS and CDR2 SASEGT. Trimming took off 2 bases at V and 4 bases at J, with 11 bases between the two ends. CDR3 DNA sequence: TGTGCCAGCAGTGAATGGGGGTCTGGCACTGAAGCTTTCTTT. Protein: CASSEWGSGTEAFF.

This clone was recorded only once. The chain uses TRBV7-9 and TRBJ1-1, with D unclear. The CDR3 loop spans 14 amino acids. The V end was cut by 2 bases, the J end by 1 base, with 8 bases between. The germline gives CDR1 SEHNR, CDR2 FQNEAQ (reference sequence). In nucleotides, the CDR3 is TGTGCCAGCAGCTTAACACAGTCGAACACTGAAGCTTTCTTT. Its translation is CASSLTQSNTEAFF. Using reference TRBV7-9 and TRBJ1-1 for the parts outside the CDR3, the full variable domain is DTGVSQNPRHKITKRGQNVTFRCDPISEHNRLYWYRQTLGQGPEFLTYFQNEAQLEKSRLLSDRFSAERPKGSFSTLEIQRTEQGDSAMYLCASSLTQSNTEAFFGQGTRLTVV.

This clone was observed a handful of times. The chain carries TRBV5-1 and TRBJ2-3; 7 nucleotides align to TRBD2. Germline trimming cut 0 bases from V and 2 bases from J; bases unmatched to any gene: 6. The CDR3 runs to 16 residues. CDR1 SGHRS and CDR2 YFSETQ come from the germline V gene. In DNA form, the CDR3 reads TGCGCCAGCAGCTTGGCTAGCGGCGCTTCCACAGATACGCAGTATTTT. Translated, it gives CASSLASGASTDTQYF.

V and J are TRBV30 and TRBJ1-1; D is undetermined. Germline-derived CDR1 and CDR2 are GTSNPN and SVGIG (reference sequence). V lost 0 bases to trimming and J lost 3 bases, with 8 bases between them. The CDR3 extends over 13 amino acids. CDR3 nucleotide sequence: TGTGCCTGGAGTGTACGCGGATACACTGAAGCTTTCTTT. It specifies CAWSVRGYTEAFF.

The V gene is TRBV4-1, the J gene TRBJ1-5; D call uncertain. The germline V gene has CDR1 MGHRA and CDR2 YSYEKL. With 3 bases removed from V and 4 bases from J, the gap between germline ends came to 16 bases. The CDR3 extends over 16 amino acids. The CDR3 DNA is TGCGCCAGCAGCCATGGCGGGGAAGTTAGGAATCAGCCCCAGCATTTT. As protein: CASSHGGEVRNQPQHF.

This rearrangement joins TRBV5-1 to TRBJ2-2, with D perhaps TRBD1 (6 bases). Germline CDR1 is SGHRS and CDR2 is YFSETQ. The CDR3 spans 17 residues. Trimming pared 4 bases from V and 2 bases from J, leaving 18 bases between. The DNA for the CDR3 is TGCGCCAGCAGCCCGGGACAAAGACCTTTTAACACCGGGGAGCTGTTTTTT. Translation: CASSPGQRPFNTGELFF. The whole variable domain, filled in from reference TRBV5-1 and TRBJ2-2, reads KAGVTQTPRYLIKTRGQQVTLSCSPISGHRSVSWYQQTPGQGLQFLFEYFSETQRNKGNFPGRFSGRQFSNSRSEMNVSTLELGDSALYLCASSPGQRPFNTGELFFGEGSRLTVL.

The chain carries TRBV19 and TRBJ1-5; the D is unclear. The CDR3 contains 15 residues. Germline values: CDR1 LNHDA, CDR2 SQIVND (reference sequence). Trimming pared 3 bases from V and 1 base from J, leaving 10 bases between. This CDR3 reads CASSMEQNSNQPQHF. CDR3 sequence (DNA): TGTGCCAGTAGTATGGAGCAGAACAGCAATCAGCCCCAGCATTTT.

CDR3 loop: CASGQGGDTQYF. The CDR3 DNA reads as TGTGCCAGCGGACAGGGTGGTGATACGCAGTATTTT. The chain links TRBV10-3 to TRBJ2-3; 8 bases line up with TRBD1. Germline assignment: CDR1 ENHRY and CDR2 SYGVKD. The CDR3 runs to 12 residues. J was trimmed by 6 bases and V by 10 bases; bases with no gene match: 6.

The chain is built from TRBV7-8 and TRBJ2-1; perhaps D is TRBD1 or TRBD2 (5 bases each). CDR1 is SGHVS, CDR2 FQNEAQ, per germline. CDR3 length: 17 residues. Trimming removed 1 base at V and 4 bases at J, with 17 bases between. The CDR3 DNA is TGTGCCAGCAGCTTAGGAACCGGGACCAAGGGTTACAATGAGCAGTTCTTC. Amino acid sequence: CASSLGTGTKGYNEQFF.

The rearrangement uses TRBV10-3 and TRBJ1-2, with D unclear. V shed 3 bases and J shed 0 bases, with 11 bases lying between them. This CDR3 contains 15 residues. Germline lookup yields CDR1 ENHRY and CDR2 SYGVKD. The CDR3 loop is CAISDPSMTNYGYTF. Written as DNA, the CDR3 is TGTGCCATCAGTGACCCTTCCATGACTAACTATGGCTACACCTTC.

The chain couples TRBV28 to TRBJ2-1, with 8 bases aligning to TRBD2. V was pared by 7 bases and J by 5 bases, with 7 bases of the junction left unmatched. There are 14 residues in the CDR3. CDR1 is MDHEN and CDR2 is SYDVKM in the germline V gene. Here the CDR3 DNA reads TGTGCCAGCATGGGGGCGGGAGGTCACAATGAGCAGTTCTTC. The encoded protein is CASMGAGGHNEQFF.

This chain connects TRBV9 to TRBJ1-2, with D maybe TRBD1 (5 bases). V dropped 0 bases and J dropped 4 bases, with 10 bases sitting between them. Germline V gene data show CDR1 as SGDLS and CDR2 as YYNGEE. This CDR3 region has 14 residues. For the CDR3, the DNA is TGTGCCAGCAGCGTAGAGATGGGGGGCTATGGCTACACCTTC. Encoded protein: CASSVEMGGYGYTF. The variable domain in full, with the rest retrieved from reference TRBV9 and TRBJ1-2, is DSGVTQTPKHLITATGQRVTLRCSPRSGDLSVYWYQQSLDQGLQFLIQYYNGEERAKGNILERFSAQQFPDLHSELNLSSLELGDSALYFCASSVEMGGYGYTFGSGTRLTVV.

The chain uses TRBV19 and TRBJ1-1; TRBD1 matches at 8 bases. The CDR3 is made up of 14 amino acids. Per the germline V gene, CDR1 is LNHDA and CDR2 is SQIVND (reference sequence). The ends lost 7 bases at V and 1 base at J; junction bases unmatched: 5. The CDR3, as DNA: TGTGCCAGTAATCAGGGGGCAACGAACACTGAAGCTTTCTTT. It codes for CASNQGATNTEAFF.

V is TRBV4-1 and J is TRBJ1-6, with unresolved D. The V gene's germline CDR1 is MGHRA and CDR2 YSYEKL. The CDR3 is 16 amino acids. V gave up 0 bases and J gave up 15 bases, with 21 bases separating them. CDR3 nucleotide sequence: TGCGCCAGCAGCCAAGATGCGGGCGCGTCTTGGATTTTCCTCCACTTT. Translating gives CASSQDAGASWIFLHF.

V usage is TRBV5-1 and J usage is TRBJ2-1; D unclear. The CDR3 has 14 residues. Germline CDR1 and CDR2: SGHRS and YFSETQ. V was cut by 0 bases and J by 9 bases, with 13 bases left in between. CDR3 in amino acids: CASSLGGSYSEQFF. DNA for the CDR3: TGCGCCAGCAGCTTGGGAGGTTCCTATAGTGAGCAGTTCTTC.

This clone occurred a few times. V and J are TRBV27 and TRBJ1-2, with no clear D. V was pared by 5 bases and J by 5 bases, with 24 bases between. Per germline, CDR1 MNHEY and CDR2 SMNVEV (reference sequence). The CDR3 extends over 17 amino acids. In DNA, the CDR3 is TGTGCCAGCAGTCCTATGGTAGGACGGAGATTTGGGTATGGCTACACCTTC. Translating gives CASSPMVGRRFGYGYTF.

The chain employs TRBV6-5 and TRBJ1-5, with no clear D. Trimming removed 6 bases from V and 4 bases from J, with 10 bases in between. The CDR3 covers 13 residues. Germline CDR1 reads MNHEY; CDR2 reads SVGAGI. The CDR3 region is CASSRTVNQPQHF. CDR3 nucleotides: TGTGCCAGCAGCCGGACGGTAAATCAGCCCCAGCATTTT.

The CDR3 DNA reads as TGTGCCAGCAGTTTATGGGCTAGCGGGGGTGGGGGCGAGCAGTACTTC. Translated: CASSLWASGGGGEQYF. The rearrangement joins TRBV27 to TRBJ2-7, with 10 bases lining up with TRBD2. CDR1 and CDR2 from the germline V gene are MNHEY and SMNVEV (reference sequence). There are 16 residues in the CDR3. Losses at the gene ends were 1 base for V and 6 bases for J; bases not matched to a gene: 9.

The CDR3 region is CSVAAGNTEAFF. The CDR3, as DNA: TGCAGCGTTGCGGCTGGGAACACTGAAGCTTTCTTT. The rearrangement links TRBV29-1 to TRBJ1-1; the D is unclear. This CDR3 is built from 12 residues. Germline loops: CDR1 SQVTM, CDR2 ANQGSEA. The V gene lost 4 bases and the J gene lost 1 base, with 7 bases spanning the gap. Complete variable domain (other parts from reference TRBV29-1 and TRBJ1-1): SAVISQKPSRDICQRGTSLTIQCQVDSQVTMMFWYRQQPGQSLTLIATANQGSEATYESGFVIDKFPISRPNLTFSTLTVSNMSPEDSSIYLCSVAAGNTEAFFGQGTRLTVV.

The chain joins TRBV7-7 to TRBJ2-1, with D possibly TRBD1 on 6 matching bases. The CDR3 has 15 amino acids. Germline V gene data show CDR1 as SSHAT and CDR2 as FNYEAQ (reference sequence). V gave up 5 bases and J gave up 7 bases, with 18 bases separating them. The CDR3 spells CASSRSGQGNNEQFF. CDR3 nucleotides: TGTGCCAGCAGCCGATCGGGACAAGGAAATAATGAGCAGTTCTTC.

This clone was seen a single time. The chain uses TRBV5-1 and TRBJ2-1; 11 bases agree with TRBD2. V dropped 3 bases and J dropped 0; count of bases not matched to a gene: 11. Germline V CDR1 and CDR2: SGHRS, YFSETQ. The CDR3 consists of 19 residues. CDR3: CASSSRPGLADRSYNEQFF. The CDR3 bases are TGCGCCAGCAGCTCCAGACCGGGACTAGCGGACCGCTCCTACAATGAGCAGTTCTTC. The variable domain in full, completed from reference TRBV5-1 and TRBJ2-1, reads KAGVTQTPRYLIKTRGQQVTLSCSPISGHRSVSWYQQTPGQGLQFLFEYFSETQRNKGNFPGRFSGRQFSNSRSEMNVSTLELGDSALYLCASSSRPGLADRSYNEQFFGPGTRLTVL.